Listed below are T cell receptor beta chains from one sample, sequenced in a study of identical twins. TCRdb redid the calling of the 5' RACE reads with MiXCR, one entry per CDR3 protein. The sample carries 1,800,000 or so distinct CDR3 sequences, less than 40% recorded once. Material: cord blood. These receptors were collected from a newborn girl in good health. Each CDR3 is given with its conserved first and last residue. Each record gives: J gene, D gene, clone size, V gene, CDR3 protein, CDR3 DNA. D genes are given only for firm matches. Clone size appears in some rows only: once, few, many, or a class for an expanded clone.

TRBJ2-3 . many TRBV11-1 CASRSDSTDTQYF TGTGCCAGCAGGTCGGACAGCACAGATACGCAGTATTTT
TRBJ2-1 TRBD2 . TRBV9 CASSGRTSGSLGNEQFF TGTGCCAGCAGCGGACGGACTAGCGGTTCTTTGGGCAATGAGCAGTTCTTC
TRBJ1-1 . . TRBV29-1 CSVEVDGHPNTEAFF TGCAGCGTTGAAGTGGATGGGCATCCTAACACTGAAGCTTTCTTT
TRBJ2-1 . few TRBV20-1 CSALSGVGYNEQFF TGCAGTGCCCTTAGCGGAGTGGGATACAATGAGCAGTTCTTC
TRBJ1-1 TRBD1 . TRBV7-6 CASSPYRGPNTEAFF TGTGCCAGCAGTCCGTACAGGGGGCCGAACACTGAAGCTTTCTTT
TRBJ2-7 . many TRBV4-2 CASSRRLVDSYEQYF TGTGCCAGCAGCCGTCGACTAGTGGACAGCTACGAGCAGTACTTC
TRBJ1-2 . . TRBV27 CASHGHSDSSYGYTF TGTGCCAGCCATGGGCACTCGGACAGTAGCTATGGCTACACCTTC
TRBJ2-5 . many TRBV4-2 CASQDDAETQYF TGTGCCAGCCAAGACGATGCGGAGACCCAGTACTTC
TRBJ2-1 . many TRBV10-3 CAISEIGPRYNEQFF TGTGCCATCAGTGAGATCGGTCCACGGTACAATGAGCAGTTCTTC
TRBJ2-3 . few TRBV12-3/TRBV12-4 CASSFGGLLNTDTQYF TGTGCCAGCAGTTTTGGGGGACTCTTAAACACAGATACGCAGTATTTT
TRBJ1-1 . . TRBV29-1 CSVEVQAMNTEAFF TGCAGCGTTGAAGTTCAGGCGATGAACACTGAAGCTTTCTTT
TRBJ1-1 . . TRBV6-1 CASSRNRAGDPEAFF TGTGCCAGCAGCCGGAACCGGGCAGGGGATCCTGAAGCTTTCTTT
TRBJ2-4 . . TRBV11-2 CASSSAMSKNIQYF TGTGCCAGCAGCTCGGCGATGTCCAAAAACATTCAGTACTTC
TRBJ2-6 . . TRBV11-2 CASSLDLSSGANVLTF TGTGCCAGCAGCTTAGATCTGAGCTCTGGGGCCAACGTCCTGACTTTC
TRBJ2-3 . . TRBV27 CASSLGRLRTDTQYF TGTGCCAGCAGTTTAGGTCGCTTACGCACAGATACGCAGTATTTT
TRBJ2-3 . . TRBV18 CASSPIRDAQYF TGTGCCAGCTCACCAATCAGGGATGCGCAGTATTTT
TRBJ2-4 TRBD2 . TRBV12-3/TRBV12-4 CASRRSGGANEQYF TGTGCCAGCAGGAGAAGCGGGGGGGCGAATGAGCAGTACTTC
TRBJ1-6 . . TRBV30 CAWSEGTYNSPLHF TGTGCCTGGAGTGAGGGGACATATAATTCACCCCTCCACTTT
TRBJ1-1 . few TRBV11-1 CASSSGRYPDTEAFF TGTGCCAGCAGCTCAGGAAGGTATCCTGACACTGAAGCTTTCTTT
TRBJ1-1 TRBD1 few TRBV25-1 CASRDPGQGIGNTEAFF TGTGCCAGCAGAGATCCGGGACAGGGGATCGGTAACACTGAAGCTTTCTTT
TRBJ2-7 TRBD2 . TRBV20-1 CSARRASGGYEQYF TGCAGTGCTAGGAGGGCTAGCGGGGGCTACGAGCAGTACTTC
TRBJ1-6 TRBD1 . TRBV5-1 CASSLARGQGGNSPPHF TGCGCCAGCAGCTTGGCCAGGGGACAGGGAGGGAATTCACCCCCCCACTTT
TRBJ1-2 . . TRBV27 CASSYSGNAYGYTF TGTGCCAGCAGCTATTCGGGGAACGCCTATGGCTACACCTTC
TRBJ2-3 . few TRBV4-1 CASSHLPLADTQYF TGCGCCAGCAGCCATCTACCCCTGGCAGATACGCAGTATTTT
TRBJ2-3 . few TRBV7-2 CASSLGFLRARTDTQYF TGTGCCAGCAGCTTAGGCTTCTTGCGGGCCCGCACAGATACGCAGTATTTT
TRBJ2-7 . few TRBV5-1 CASSLDREVDEQYF TGCGCCAGCAGCTTGGACAGGGAAGTGGACGAGCAGTACTTC
TRBJ2-1 TRBD2 . TRBV28 CASSLIPTSGGSYNEQFF TGTGCCAGCAGTTTAATTCCGACTAGCGGGGGTTCCTACAATGAGCAGTTCTTC
TRBJ2-3 TRBD2 many TRBV11-2 CASSPSGLAGTFTQYF TGTGCCAGCAGCCCTTCGGGACTAGCGGGAACGTTCACGCAGTATTTT
TRBJ2-4 . . TRBV24-1 CATSDKVQPDIQYF TGTGCCACCAGTGATAAGGTTCAACCCGACATTCAGTACTTC
TRBJ2-6 TRBD2 few TRBV3-1 CASSLLASGANVLTF TGTGCCAGCAGCCTACTAGCGTCTGGGGCCAACGTCCTGACTTTC
TRBJ1-1 TRBD1 . TRBV28 CASSPTGGGWDTEAFF TGTGCCAGCAGTCCAACAGGGGGCGGGTGGGACACTGAAGCTTTCTTT
TRBJ2-1 TRBD2 few TRBV5-1 CASHGGVTYNEQFF TGCGCCAGCCATGGGGGGGTCACCTACAATGAGCAGTTCTTC
TRBJ2-1 TRBD1 many TRBV5-1 CASSLGQGTNEQFF TGTGCCAGCAGCTTAGGACAGGGAACAAATGAGCAGTTCTTC
TRBJ2-5 . . TRBV18 CASSPRNEQETQYF TGTGCCAGCTCACCACGTAATGAGCAAGAGACCCAGTACTTC
TRBJ1-6 . . TRBV20-1 CSARAGAYSPLHF TGCAGTGCTAGAGCCGGGGCTTATTCACCCCTCCACTTT
TRBJ1-2 . . TRBV20-1 CSALVGSTLYGYTF TGCAGTGCCCTAGTAGGGAGTACCCTATATGGCTACACCTTC
TRBJ2-1 TRBD2 . TRBV5-1 CASSLVKTSGTGEQFF TGCGCCAGCAGCTTGGTAAAGACTAGCGGGACGGGGGAGCAGTTCTTC
TRBJ2-7 TRBD1 many TRBV24-1 CATTTSGQDLYEQYF TGTGCCACCACTACATCGGGACAGGACCTATACGAGCAGTACTTC
TRBJ2-5 TRBD2 . TRBV20-1 CSASGRVRNEQYF TGCAGTGCTAGCGGGAGGGTTCGGAATGAGCAGTACTTC
TRBJ2-3 . . TRBV4-1 CASSQGQGGPNTDTQYF TGCGCCAGCAGCCAAGGTCAGGGGGGCCCCAACACAGATACGCAGTATTTT
TRBJ2-7 TRBD1 few TRBV5-6 CASSDWTGYEQYF TGTGCCAGCAGCGACTGGACAGGCTACGAGCAGTACTTC
TRBJ2-7 TRBD1 many TRBV29-1 CSVEGTGAYEQYF TGCAGCGTTGAAGGGACAGGGGCCTACGAGCAGTACTTC
TRBJ1-3 . . TRBV6-6 CASRTNTGSGNTIYF TGTGCCAGCAGAACCAATACAGGTTCTGGAAACACCATATATTTT
TRBJ2-3 . . TRBV7-9 CASSPRDGFTDTQYF TGTGCCAGCAGCCCGAGGGACGGATTCACAGATACGCAGTATTTT
TRBJ2-3 TRBD1 . TRBV3-1 CASSRMDRSTGTQYF TGTGCCAGCAGCCGTATGGACAGGAGCACAGGTACGCAGTATTTT
TRBJ2-3 . few TRBV25-1 CASSEWVEDTQYF TGTGCCAGCAGTGAATGGGTGGAAGATACGCAGTATTTT
TRBJ2-7 TRBD2 . TRBV6-1 CASSVAGGLSSYEQYF TGTGCCAGCAGCGTAGCGGGGGGTTTGAGCTCCTACGAGCAGTACTTC
TRBJ2-3 . few TRBV28 CASSPPDSFLTDTQYF TGTGCCAGCAGCCCCCCCGACAGTTTCCTCACAGATACGCAGTATTTT
TRBJ1-2 . . TRBV20-1 CSARGAGLGNGYTF TGCAGTGCTAGAGGCGCAGGGCTAGGAAATGGCTACACCTTC